Reported below is one TCR beta chain. Its antigen is currently unknown. This sample is drawn from a study of cytomegalovirus exposure and HLA in healthy donors. The V segment lost 3 bases and the J segment 2 bases; nucleotides outside the gene matches: 8. The CDR3 is 16 amino acids. The germline CDR1 and CDR2 sequences are SGHVS and FNYEAQ. The study, taken as a whole, reports: A reported reduction in N-insertions relative to the approximately 600-donor mean was seen in an Asian-associated ancestry cluster in a later analysis. Some segments of the V type, notably TRBV6-2 and TRBV6-3, were excluded as indistinguishable. According to the study, around 160 TCR beta chains were cytomegalovirus-associated. What a later analysis showed was that several of the most significant clusters appeared linked to common viral pathogens.

With 60 Vbeta and 13 Jbeta primers, the PCR was carried out. Sequencing used immunoSEQ multiplex PCR; TCRdb keeps in-frame clones, though not all of them. This table holds some 130,000 clones. The chain combines TRBV7-6 with TRBJ2-3, with 7 bases lining up with TRBD2. The TCR was taken from a woman between 35 and 50 years old in good health and CMV-seropositive. Sequences were obtained from PBMCs. The CDR3 nucleotides are TGTGCCAGCAGCTTGAGTGAGGGGAGGGTCACAGATACGCAGTATTTT. Protein: CASSLSEGRVTDTQYF. Drawing the rest from reference TRBV7-6 and TRBJ2-3, the complete variable domain is GAGVSQSPRYKVTKRGQDVALRCDPISGHVSLYWYRQALGQGPEFLTYFNYEAQQDKSGLPNDRFSAERPEGSISTLTIQRTEQRDSAMYRCASSLSEGRVTDTQYFGPGTRLTVL.